These 14 T cell receptor beta chains were sequenced from one sample in a study of shared clonotypes between healthy human individuals. Profiled with immunoSEQ multiplex PCR; TCRdb holds only in-frame clones, not every one. The sample has roughly 1.4 million clones; around 98.5% are singletons. Sequencing input: naive CD4+ T cells sorted from blood. Subset specified: CD45RA+ positively selected. These receptor sequences come from a man aged 25 to 40 in good health.

The chain is built from TRBV30 and TRBJ1-5; TRBD1 agrees at 8 bases. Trimming cost V 3 bases and J 5 bases; bases outside gene matches: 12. Looked up from germline, CDR1 is GTSNPN and CDR2 is SVGIG (reference sequence). The length of the CDR3 is 16 residues. CDR3 sequence (DNA): TGTGCCTGGAGGTGGTGGCGGGACAGGACGGATCAGCCCCAGCATTTT. Amino acid sequence: CAWRWWRDRTDQPQHF.

The J gene is TRBJ2-1, the V gene TRBV5-5; the D is unclear. From germline, CDR1 is SGHKS and CDR2 YYEKEE (reference sequence). Trimming left V 2 bases short and J 0 bases short, with 9 bases between. The CDR3 is 15 amino acids. In DNA form, the CDR3 reads TGTGCCAGCAGCTTACAGACGAGCTCCTACAATGAGCAGTTCTTC. This sequence encodes CASSLQTSSYNEQFF.

The rearrangement joins TRBV6-5 to TRBJ1-5, with D possibly being TRBD1 (5 bases). Germline V CDR1 and CDR2: MNHEY, SVGAGI. With 6 bases removed from V and 2 bases from J, the gap between germline ends came to 11 bases. The CDR3 sequence is 14 residues long. CDR3: CASRLLGGNQPQHF. The CDR3, as DNA: TGTGCCAGCAGACTTTTGGGGGGCAATCAGCCCCAGCATTTT.

In regard to this clone: The same CDR3 also results from other DNA sequences found in this sample. This chain links TRBV7-8 with TRBJ2-7; D gene unclear. The germline V gene encodes CDR1 SGHVS and CDR2 FQNEAQ. The CDR3 sequence is 11 residues long. V was shortened by 3 bases and J by 5 bases, with 5 bases between the two germline ends. The CDR3 bases are TGTGCCAGCAGCTTGGTTCACGAGCAGTACTTC. Translated: CASSLVHEQYF.

As for this clone: The same CDR3 arises from other DNA sequences in this sample as well. The chain is built from TRBV18 and TRBJ1-1; TRBD1 aligns across 7 bases. Looked up from germline, CDR1 is KGHSH and CDR2 is LQKENI. Unmatched junction bases numbered 4, after V lost 2 bases and J lost 4 bases. The CDR3 is 14 amino acids. The CDR3 region is CASSPTGVGTEAFF. In DNA, the CDR3 is TGTGCCAGCTCACCAACAGGGGTGGGCACTGAAGCTTTCTTT.

The CDR3 nucleotides read TGCAGCGTTCAACAGGCCGCGAACACTGAAGCTTTCTTT. Encoded protein: CSVQQAANTEAFF. The chain is built from TRBV29-1 and TRBJ1-1; tentative D call: TRBD1 (5 bases). Trimming removed 5 bases at V and 1 base at J, with 11 bases between. The CDR3 spans 13 residues. The V gene's germline CDR1 is SQVTM and CDR2 ANQGSEA.

Details on this clone: Other nucleotide sequences in the sample specify the same CDR3. The chain couples TRBV5-1 to TRBJ1-1; no clear D. Looked up from germline, CDR1 is SGHRS and CDR2 is YFSETQ. V was pared by 0 bases and J by 5 bases, with 14 bases between. CDR3 size: 15 residues. The CDR3 DNA reads as TGCGCCAGCAGCTTGGTCGCTGGAGGGAGGACTGAAGCTTTCTTT. It specifies CASSLVAGGRTEAFF. Using reference TRBV5-1 and TRBJ1-1 for the parts outside the CDR3, the full variable domain is KAGVTQTPRYLIKTRGQQVTLSCSPISGHRSVSWYQQTPGQGLQFLFEYFSETQRNKGNFPGRFSGRQFSNSRSEMNVSTLELGDSALYLCASSLVAGGRTEAFFGQGTRLTVV.

The rearrangement links TRBV14 to TRBJ2-7; possibly TRBD1 or TRBD2 for D (5 bases each). The CDR3 covers 13 residues. Germline CDR1 is SGHDN and CDR2 is FVKESK. V was cut by 1 base and J by 7 bases, with 11 bases left in between. CDR3 coding DNA: TGTGCCAGCAGCCAAGTACGAGGGGCTGAGCAGTACTTC. Its translation is CASSQVRGAEQYF.

CDR3 protein: CASSQDGRGGIDGYTF. The CDR3 DNA is TGCGCCAGCAGCCAAGATGGGCGGGGAGGAATAGATGGCTACACCTTC. J is TRBJ1-2 and V is TRBV4-1, with no clear D. V was cut by 0 bases and J by 6 bases, with 17 bases left in between. Germline V gene sequence: CDR1 MGHRA, CDR2 YSYEKL. CDR3 length: 16 amino acids.

V gene TRBV6-5 combines with J gene TRBJ1-2; 7 nucleotides match TRBD1. V gave up 4 bases and J gave up 6 bases; unmatched junction bases: 14. The V gene's germline CDR1 is MNHEY and CDR2 SVGAGI. This CDR3 is built from 16 residues. The CDR3 coding sequence is TGTGCCAGCAGTTCAGGACAGGAAACAACGGGGGATGGCTACACCTTC. This codes for CASSSGQETTGDGYTF.

CDR3 nucleotide sequence: TGTGCCAGCAGCTTAGACTTAGCTACGGTCGAGACCCAGTACTTC. Translation gives CASSLDLATVETQYF. The V gene is TRBV7-9, the J gene TRBJ2-5; D unclear. V lost 1 base, J lost 5 bases, and 14 bases lay in between. The CDR3 has 15 amino acids. Per the germline V gene, CDR1 is SEHNR and CDR2 is FQNEAQ (reference sequence). Variable domain in full (rest from reference TRBV7-9 and TRBJ2-5): DTGVSQNPRHKITKRGQNVTFRCDPISEHNRLYWYRQTLGQGPEFLTYFQNEAQLEKSRLLSDRFSAERPKGSFSTLEIQRTEQGDSAMYLCASSLDLATVETQYFGPGTRLLVL.

The chain is built from TRBV2 and TRBJ1-1; the D gene is possibly TRBD1 (5 bases). The ends were cut back, 10 bases at V and 0 bases at J, with 9 bases in the middle. The germline gives CDR1 SNHLY, CDR2 FYNNEI. CDR3 size: 12 residues. DNA of the CDR3: TGTGCCACCGGGACGTTGAACACTGAAGCTTTCTTT. Translation: CATGTLNTEAFF.

This rearrangement joins TRBV30 to TRBJ1-3; D gene ambiguous. Per germline, CDR1 GTSNPN and CDR2 SVGIG (reference sequence). This CDR3 has 14 residues. V lost 1 base and J 11 bases, leaving 18 bases between the germline ends. The CDR3 DNA follows: TGTGCCTGGAGTGGGAAAGGGCCTCGTCTGTCCATATATTTT. Amino acid sequence: CAWSGKGPRLSIYF.

In DNA, the CDR3 is TGTGCCATCAGTGAGTCCCGGGAGACTTACAATGAGCAGTTCTTC. Translating gives CAISESRETYNEQFF. The V and J genes are TRBV10-3 and TRBJ2-1; maybe TRBD2 (6 bases). Deletions cut 0 bases from V and 4 bases from J, with 10 bases between. Germline V CDR1 and CDR2: ENHRY, SYGVKD. This CDR3 region has 15 residues.